Below are 2 T cell receptor beta chains sequenced from a single sample in a study of T cell clonality in common variable immunodeficiency. Profiled with immunoSEQ multiplex PCR; TCRdb holds only in-frame clones, not every one. The sample includes some 53,000 clones, none of them occurring once. Sequenced sample: peripheral blood mononuclear cells. The source of these receptors is a person aged 18-70 years in good health.

At least ten counts were recorded for this clone. The read falls 3 residues short of the CDR3 end, and the missing part is taken from the germline J gene. The chain joins TRBV4-1 to TRBJ2-3; no clear D. The CDR3 consists of 12 residues. Trimming removed 2 bases at V and 6 bases at J, with 6 bases between. In germline, CDR1 is MGHRA, CDR2 YSYEKL. The covered CDR3 bases are TGCGCCAGCAGCCAACCGAGGGATACG. This gives the protein CASSQPRDT. The whole CDR3 reads CASSQPRDTQYF.

This clone was counted many times. The CDR3 sequence: CSASTSGTPTGELFF. The covered CDR3 bases are TGCAGTGCCTCGACTAGCGGGACACCCACCGGGGAG. The V and J genes are TRBV20-1 and TRBJ2-2; 11 bases are shared with TRBD2. The read is 3 residues too short to cover the CDR3 end, so that end is filled in from the germline J gene. Trimming at V came to 6 bases and at J to 4 bases, leaving 7 bases not matched to a gene. The CDR3 sequence is 15 residues long. CDR1 is DFQATT, CDR2 SNEGSKA, per germline (reference sequence).